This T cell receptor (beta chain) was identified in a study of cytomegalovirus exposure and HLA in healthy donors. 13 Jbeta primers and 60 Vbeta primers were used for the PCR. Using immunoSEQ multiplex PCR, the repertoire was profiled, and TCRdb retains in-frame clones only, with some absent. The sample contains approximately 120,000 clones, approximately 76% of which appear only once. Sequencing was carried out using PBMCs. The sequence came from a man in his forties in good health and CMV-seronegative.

The CDR3 DNA reads as TGTGCCAGCAGTTTATCGGGGACTAGCGGATCCTACGAGCAGTACTTC. It yields the protein CASSLSGTSGSYEQYF. The chain carries TRBV27 and TRBJ2-7; the match to TRBD2 covers 11 bases. Trimming took 0 bases from V and 1 from J; bases not matched to a gene: 2. In germline, CDR1 is MNHEY, CDR2 SMNVEV (reference sequence). The CDR3 contains 16 residues.